This entry is about one T cell receptor beta chain. Its antigen is as yet unknown. The CDR3 sequence is 13 residues long. Germline CDR1 is SEHNR and CDR2 is FQNEAQ (reference sequence). V lost 5 bases, J lost 2 bases, and 2 bases stayed unmatched. The record originates from a study of OX40 agonist ivuxolimab in advanced cancers. Study details: Patients in the trial were receiving intravenous ivuxolimab every 2 weeks, at doses of 0.01 to 10 mg/kg. Hepatocellular carcinoma, melanoma, renal cell or head and neck cancer affected the dose-escalation patients. Three partial responders included one hepatocellular carcinoma patient and two cutaneous melanoma patients. Findings of the study overall: What antigens the expanded peripheral T cells recognized was never established.

TCRdb's table, derived via immunoSEQ multiplex PCR, lists solely in-frame clones and lacks some. The sample yields 55,000 to 75,000 clones, roughly nine tenths seen once. Material: CD4+ or CD8+ T cells sorted from blood, obtained in a trial of the OX40 agonist ivuxolimab. The sequence came from an adult with an advanced solid tumor such as melanoma, head and neck, liver or kidney cancer. The chain is built from TRBV7-9 and TRBJ1-2, with 7 bases lining up with TRBD1. The DNA for the CDR3 is TGTGCCAGCAGCCTACAGGGGAACTATGGCTACACCTTC. Residues: CASSLQGNYGYTF.